The 30 T cell receptor beta chains given below trace back to one sample, sequenced in a study of STAT5B mutations in CD4+ large granular lymphocyte leukemia. Assay: immunoSEQ multiplex PCR; the TCRdb copy retains only in-frame clones and omits some. The sample has around 20,000 clones; 60% to 80% are singletons. Sequencing was done on a sample of CD4+ T cells from blood buffy coats. The source is a human donor in good health.

The chain carries TRBV21-1 and TRBJ1-1. TRBV21-1 is shown as a pseudogene. The CDR3 spans 15 residues. CDR3 protein: CASSKIIMGGVGAFF. The CDR3 DNA reads TGTGCCAGCAGCAAAATCATAATGGGGGGCGTGGGGGCTTTCTTT.

The chain links TRBV21-1 to TRBJ2-7; no DNA check was done on the table's D call, TRBD1. TRBV21-1 is assigned pseudogene status. The CDR3 runs to 15 residues. CDR3 coding DNA: TGTGCCAGCAGCAAATCTCAGGGAAGATTCGACGAGCAGTACTTC. Residues: CASSKSQGRFDEQYF.

The rearrangement joins TRBV14 to TRBJ1-6; D gene unclear. From germline, CDR1 is SGHDN and CDR2 FVKESK. The CDR3 loop spans 11 amino acids. V was pared by 3 bases and J by 12 bases, with 6 bases between. DNA of the CDR3: TGTGCCAGCAGCCAGATCGGACCCCTCCACTTT. As protein: CASSQIGPLHF.

This clone was detected once. The chain links TRBV19 to TRBJ2-1, with TRBD2 matching 13 bases. V trimming: 4 bases; J trimming: 7 bases; junction bases outside the gene matches: 7. CDR3 size: 16 residues. Germline V gives CDR1 LNHDA, CDR2 SQIVND (reference sequence). DNA of the CDR3: TGTGCCAGTAGTAACATACTAGCGGGAGGGTTGAATGAGCAGTTCTTC. Amino acid sequence: CASSNILAGGLNEQFF.

This clone has just a few counts. V and J are TRBV2 and TRBJ2-7; D call uncertain. Germline values: CDR1 SNHLY, CDR2 FYNNEI. Trimming stripped 8 bases from V and 7 bases from J, with 12 bases between. This CDR3 region has 11 residues. The CDR3 is CASAPMTEQYF. The CDR3 DNA sequence: TGTGCCAGCGCACCCATGACTGAGCAGTACTTC.

The chain uses TRBV6-5 and TRBJ1-6; D may be TRBD1 (6 bases). The CDR3 totals 14 residues. V lost 2 bases and J 8 bases, leaving 10 bases between the germline ends. CDR1 is MNHEY and CDR2 is SVGAGI in the germline V gene. This CDR3 is CASSYRGTDSPLHF. The CDR3 DNA reads TGTGCCAGCAGTTACAGGGGGACTGATTCACCCCTCCACTTT.

The chain couples TRBV5-6 to TRBJ2-4, with TRBD1 matching over 7 bases. CDR3 length: 14 amino acids. J lost 5 bases, V lost 2 bases, and 4 bases had no gene match. Germline values: CDR1 SGHDT, CDR2 YYEEEE. The CDR3 spells CASSFRTGQNIQYF. The CDR3 region has the DNA TGTGCCAGCAGCTTCAGGACAGGTCAAAACATTCAGTACTTC. Looking up the rest from reference TRBV5-6 and TRBJ2-4 gives the full variable domain: DAGVTQSPTHLIKTRGQQVTLRCSPKSGHDTVSWYQQALGQGPQFIFQYYEEEERQRGNFPDRFSGHQFPNYSSELNVNALLLGDSALYLCASSFRTGQNIQYFGAGTRLSVL.

This sequence joins TRBV6-1 and TRBJ1-3, with 7 bases matching TRBD1. There are 15 residues in the CDR3. Germline loops: CDR1 MNHNS, CDR2 SASEGT. V dropped 2 bases and J dropped 4; count of bases not matched to a gene: 5. DNA for the CDR3: TGTGCCAGCAGTGAAAAGAGGGGGCAAGGAAACACCATATATTTT. Its translation is CASSEKRGQGNTIYF.

The V gene is TRBV7-2, the J gene TRBJ1-5, with D uncertain. Trimming took off 8 bases at V and 0 bases at J, with 14 bases between the two ends. The germline V gene has CDR1 SGHTA and CDR2 FQGNSA. The CDR3 consists of 15 residues. The CDR3 is CASSPGGSSNQPQHF. The CDR3 bases are TGTGCCAGCTCACCGGGAGGGAGTAGCAATCAGCCCCAGCATTTT.

This chain links TRBV30 with TRBJ2-1, with TRBD1 matching over 7 bases. The CDR3 totals 13 residues. V trimming: 2 bases; J trimming: 6 bases; junction bases outside the gene matches: 4. Germline V gives CDR1 GTSNPN, CDR2 SVGIG (reference sequence). The CDR3 spells CAWSRHRGNEQFF. CDR3 in DNA: TGTGCCTGGAGTCGTCACAGGGGCAATGAGCAGTTCTTC.

The chain carries TRBV29-1 and TRBJ1-2, with D perhaps matching TRBD1 (5 bases). The CDR3 sequence is 12 residues long. Per germline, CDR1 SQVTM and CDR2 ANQGSEA. Trimming took off 5 bases at V and 8 bases at J, with 15 bases between the two ends. The CDR3 region has the DNA TGCAGCGTTTGGGAGACAGTCGAGGGCTACACCTTC. Its protein is CSVWETVEGYTF.

This chain links TRBV5-1 with TRBJ2-5; possibly TRBD2 for D (5 bases). Matching the DNA end better, TRBJ2-7 makes the J call doubtful. The CDR3 sequence is 14 residues long. Germline values: CDR1 SGHRS, CDR2 YFSETQ. CDR3 DNA sequence: TGCGCCAGCAGCCCCGCCGGGAACTCCTACGAGCAGTACTTC. Translating it yields CASSPAGNSYEQYF.

The chain is built from TRBV5-1 and TRBJ2-5, with a tentative D call TRBD1 (5 bases). The V and J ends lost 0 bases and 3 bases respectively, with 12 bases between them. Per the germline V gene, CDR1 is SGHRS and CDR2 is YFSETQ. The CDR3 contains 15 residues. CDR3 sequence: CASSLASTAEETQYF. In nucleotides, the CDR3 is TGCGCCAGCAGCTTGGCCTCGACAGCTGAAGAGACCCAGTACTTC. The complete variable domain, with remaining parts taken from reference TRBV5-1 and TRBJ2-5, reads KAGVTQTPRYLIKTRGQQVTLSCSPISGHRSVSWYQQTPGQGLQFLFEYFSETQRNKGNFPGRFSGRQFSNSRSEMNVSTLELGDSALYLCASSLASTAEETQYFGPGTRLLVL.

The chain is built from TRBV18 and TRBJ2-2, with a weak D call TRBD1 (6 bases). This CDR3 is built from 16 residues. Trimming cost V 1 base and J 1 base, with 10 bases left between them. From germline, CDR1 is KGHSH and CDR2 LQKENI. CDR3 protein: CASSPRRTENTGELFF. The CDR3 DNA sequence: TGTGCCAGCTCACCACGGAGGACAGAGAACACCGGGGAGCTGTTTTTT. The variable domain in full, completed from reference TRBV18 and TRBJ2-2, reads NAGVMQNPRHLVRRRGQEARLRCSPMKGHSHVYWYRQLPEEGLKFMVYLQKENIIDESGMPKERFSAEFPKEGPSILRIQQVVRGDSAAYFCASSPRRTENTGELFFGEGSRLTVL.

The CDR3 loop is CASSLGLAGTGSTGELFF. CDR3 nucleotide sequence: TGCGCCAGCAGCTTGGGTCTAGCGGGCACCGGTAGCACCGGGGAGCTGTTTTTT. J is TRBJ2-2 and V is TRBV5-1; 8 bases fit TRBD2. This CDR3 has 18 residues. The germline V gene has CDR1 SGHRS and CDR2 YFSETQ. The ends lost 0 bases at V and 4 bases at J; junction bases unmatched: 11. Filled out from reference TRBV5-1 and TRBJ2-2, the complete variable domain reads KAGVTQTPRYLIKTRGQQVTLSCSPISGHRSVSWYQQTPGQGLQFLFEYFSETQRNKGNFPGRFSGRQFSNSRSEMNVSTLELGDSALYLCASSLGLAGTGSTGELFFGEGSRLTVL.

The J gene is TRBJ1-2, the V gene TRBV5-1; 7 nucleotides agree with TRBD1. Germline values: CDR1 SGHRS, CDR2 YFSETQ. The CDR3 consists of 15 residues. V shed 5 bases and J 5 bases; nucleotides not matched to a gene: 12. The CDR3: CASRQGTELHYGYTF. In DNA form, the CDR3 reads TGCGCCAGCAGACAGGGGACAGAGTTACATTATGGCTACACCTTC.

V and J are TRBV6-1 and TRBJ1-6; D is perhaps TRBD1 (5 bases). This CDR3 is 14 amino acids long. The ends were cut back, 4 bases at V and 5 bases at J, with 9 bases in the middle. Germline CDR1 MNHNS, CDR2 SASEGT. The CDR3 DNA sequence: TGTGCCAGCAGTGTGACAGAACATAATTCACCCCTCCACTTT. It translates to CASSVTEHNSPLHF.

J is TRBJ2-3 and V is TRBV7-7; 7 bases match TRBD2. CDR1 SSHAT and CDR2 FNYEAQ come from the germline V gene (reference sequence). Trimming removed 5 bases from V and 4 bases from J; junction bases left unmatched: 9. The CDR3 loop spans 15 amino acids. The CDR3 nucleotides are TGTGCCAGCAGCCCCGGGACTACCGAGTCAGATACGCAGTATTTT. Its translation is CASSPGTTESDTQYF. Based on the CDR3 plus reference TRBV7-7 and TRBJ2-3, the full variable domain is GAGVSQSPRYKVTKRGQDVTLRCDPISSHATLYWYQQALGQGPEFLTYFNYEAQPDKSGLPSDRFSAERPEGSISTLTIQRTEQRDSAMYRCASSPGTTESDTQYFGPGTRLTVL.

This chain connects TRBV11-1 to TRBJ2-7, with D perhaps given as TRBD1 or TRBD2 (5 bases each). CDR1 SGHAT and CDR2 FQDESV come from the germline V gene (reference sequence). Trimming cost V 4 bases and J 0 bases, with 10 bases left between them. The CDR3 runs to 14 residues. CDR3 region: CASSSGRISYEQYF. The CDR3 DNA follows: TGTGCCAGCAGCTCGGGACGGATCTCCTACGAGCAGTACTTC.

This clone showed up just a few times. This CDR3 reads CASSSTSGTLQYF. CDR3 nucleotide sequence: TGTGCCAGCAGCTCCACTTCAGGGACCCTGCAGTACTTC. This rearrangement joins TRBV7-2 to TRBJ2-7; D tentatively reads TRBD1 or TRBD2 (5 bases each). The V end was cut by 4 bases, the J end by 9 bases, with 16 bases between. The V gene's germline CDR1 is SGHTA and CDR2 FQGNSA. This CDR3 is built from 13 residues.

By share, this clone counts as medium-sized (0.01 to 0.1%). The chain recombines TRBV27 with TRBJ1-4, with TRBD1 identical over 7 bases. With V trimmed by 5 bases and J by 12 bases, 6 bases remained unmatched. Looked up from germline, CDR1 is MNHEY and CDR2 is SMNVEV (reference sequence). This CDR3 region has 12 residues. This CDR3 is CASSVRQGQLFF. CDR3 bases: TGTGCCAGCAGTGTCCGACAGGGCCAACTGTTTTTT. Together with reference TRBV27 and TRBJ1-4, the CDR3 gives the full variable domain: EAQVTQNPRYLITVTGKKLTVTCSQNMNHEYMSWYRQDPGLGLRQIYYSMNVEVTDKGDVPEGYKVSRKEKRNFPLILESPSPNQTSLYFCASSVRQGQLFFGSGTQLSVL.

This chain connects TRBV27 to TRBJ2-1; the D gene could be TRBD1 or TRBD2 (5 bases each). The CDR3 totals 16 residues. The germline gives CDR1 MNHEY, CDR2 SMNVEV (reference sequence). Trimming stripped 0 bases from V and 8 bases from J, with 17 bases between. CDR3 amino acids: CASSLSYGARVHEQFF. CDR3 bases: TGTGCCAGCAGTTTATCATATGGGGCGCGGGTACATGAGCAGTTCTTC.

This clone was detected only once. This chain joins TRBV27 and TRBJ2-1; possible D gene TRBD1, 6 bases. The CDR3 contains 15 residues. Trimming removed 3 bases from V and 3 bases from J, with 12 bases in between. Germline V lookup: CDR1 MNHEY, CDR2 SMNVEV (reference sequence). CDR3 bases: TGTGCCAGCAGTTTTAAAGACAGGTACTACAATGAGCAGTTCTTC. It specifies CASSFKDRYYNEQFF.

V gene TRBV11-2 combines with J gene TRBJ1-4; D is unresolved. V was shortened by 4 bases and J by 10 bases, with 13 bases between the two germline ends. CDR1 and CDR2 (germline): SGHAT, FQNNGV. The CDR3 loop spans 13 amino acids. Here the CDR3 reads CASSSNLGGKLFF. The CDR3 DNA reads TGTGCCAGCAGCTCGAACCTGGGTGGAAAACTGTTTTTT.

This sequence joins TRBV11-3 and TRBJ2-5; D is uncertain. V was trimmed by 4 bases and J by 4 bases, leaving 7 bases between them. This CDR3 comprises 12 residues. From germline, CDR1 is SGHNT and CDR2 YENEEA. For the CDR3, the DNA is TGTGCCAGCAGCTCGGGTCGAGAGACCCAGTACTTC. This translates into CASSSGRETQYF.

The V gene is TRBV29-1, the J gene TRBJ1-2, with D tentatively TRBD1 (5 bases). Germline-derived CDR1 and CDR2 are SQVTM and ANQGSEA. The CDR3 totals 13 residues. Between the trimmed V and J ends, which lost 3 bases and 0 bases, there was a span of 8 bases. CDR3 sequence reads: CSVETGANYGYTF. CDR3 sequence (DNA): TGCAGCGTTGAGACGGGGGCTAACTATGGCTACACCTTC. The full variable domain, completed using reference TRBV29-1 and TRBJ1-2, is SAVISQKPSRDICQRGTSLTIQCQVDSQVTMMFWYRQQPGQSLTLIATANQGSEATYESGFVIDKFPISRPNLTFSTLTVSNMSPEDSSIYLCSVETGANYGYTFGSGTRLTVV.

This clone has only a few counts. The rearrangement joins TRBV6-1 to TRBJ2-5; D is uncertain. The V gene lost 5 bases and the J gene lost 2 bases, with 12 bases spanning the gap. Germline V gene data show CDR1 as MNHNS and CDR2 as SASEGT. The CDR3 is 14 amino acids. The CDR3 protein is CASSTRRLQETQYF. The CDR3 DNA follows: TGTGCCAGCAGTACCCGACGGCTACAAGAGACCCAGTACTTC.

The rearrangement links TRBV10-2 to TRBJ2-1; D gene ambiguous. Trimming pared 3 bases from V and 7 bases from J, leaving 16 bases between. The CDR3 runs 15 residues. Germline values: CDR1 WSHSY, CDR2 SAAADI. The CDR3 loop reads CASSDVGGIRNEQFF. CDR3 in DNA: TGCGCCAGCAGTGATGTGGGTGGGATTAGGAATGAGCAGTTCTTC.

The gene calls are TRBV6-5 and TRBJ2-1; 9 bases are a match to TRBD2. Germline-derived CDR1 and CDR2 are MNHEY and SVGAGI. The length of the CDR3 is 16 residues. The V segment lost 2 bases and the J segment 6 bases; nucleotides outside the gene matches: 8. The DNA of the CDR3 is TGTGCCAGCAGTTACGGGACTAGCCCCCCAGGCAATGAGCAGTTCTTC. It yields the protein CASSYGTSPPGNEQFF.

This chain connects TRBV6-1 to TRBJ2-7, with a tentative D call TRBD2 (6 bases). Germline V CDR1 and CDR2: MNHNS, SASEGT. The CDR3 extends over 13 amino acids. Trimming took 5 bases from V and 6 from J, leaving 14 bases between them. In DNA form, the CDR3 reads TGTGCCAGCAGTCAACTCGCGGGGTCCGAGCAGTACTTC. It yields the protein CASSQLAGSEQYF.